Sequencing of this T cell receptor (beta chain) was carried out in a study of identical twins. Study results and caveats: There were fewer insertions in abundant cord blood beta clonotypes, but memory repertoires showed no such pattern. Shared out-of-frame alpha sequences (those common to twins) showed excess low generation probability.

This clonotype was found a few times. Its antigen is as yet unknown. TCRdb redid the calling of the 5' RACE reads with MiXCR, one entry per CDR3 protein. This sample has fewer than 900,000 distinct CDR3 sequences; around 20% occur once, and the top ten carry approximately 4.5%. CDR3 length: 16 amino acids. CDR1 and CDR2 from the germline V gene are SGHRS and YFSETQ. Trimming took off 4 bases at V and 2 bases at J, with 16 bases between the two ends. This same sample was also taken into another study, of T cells expressing NK-cell markers. That source adds: Underlying the TCR beta repertoires were sorted CD3+CD56+NKG2C+, CD3+CD56+NKG2C- and CD3+CD56-NKG2C+ T cells. What remained unclear was the HCMV specificity of expanded NKG2C+ T cell clones.

This TCR came from a woman aged 18-35 years in good health. Sample: PBMCs. This rearrangement joins TRBV5-1 to TRBJ2-1; maybe TRBD1 (9 bases). The CDR3: CASSPGGTGTYNEQFF. In DNA, the CDR3 is TGCGCCAGCAGCCCGGGGGGGACAGGGACCTACAATGAGCAGTTCTTC. The variable domain in full, completed from reference TRBV5-1 and TRBJ2-1, reads KAGVTQTPRYLIKTRGQQVTLSCSPISGHRSVSWYQQTPGQGLQFLFEYFSETQRNKGNFPGRFSGRQFSNSRSEMNVSTLELGDSALYLCASSPGGTGTYNEQFFGPGTRLTVL.